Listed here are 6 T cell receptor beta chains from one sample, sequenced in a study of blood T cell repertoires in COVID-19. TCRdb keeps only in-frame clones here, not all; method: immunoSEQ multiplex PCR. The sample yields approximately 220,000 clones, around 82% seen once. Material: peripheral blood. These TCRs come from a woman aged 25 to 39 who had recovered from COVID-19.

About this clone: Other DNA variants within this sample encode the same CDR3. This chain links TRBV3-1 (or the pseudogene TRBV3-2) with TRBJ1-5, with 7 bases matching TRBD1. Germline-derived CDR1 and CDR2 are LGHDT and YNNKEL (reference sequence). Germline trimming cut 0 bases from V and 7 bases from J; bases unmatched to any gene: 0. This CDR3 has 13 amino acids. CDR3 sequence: CASSQDRGQPQHF. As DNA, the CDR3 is TGTGCCAGCAGCCAAGACAGGGGGCAGCCCCAGCATTTT.

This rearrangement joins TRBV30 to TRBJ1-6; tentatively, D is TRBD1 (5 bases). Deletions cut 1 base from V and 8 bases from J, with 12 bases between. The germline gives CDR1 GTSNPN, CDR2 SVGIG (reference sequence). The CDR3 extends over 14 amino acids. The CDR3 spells CAWSGQLDDSPLHF. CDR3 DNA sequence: TGTGCCTGGAGTGGACAGCTGGATGATTCACCCCTCCACTTT.

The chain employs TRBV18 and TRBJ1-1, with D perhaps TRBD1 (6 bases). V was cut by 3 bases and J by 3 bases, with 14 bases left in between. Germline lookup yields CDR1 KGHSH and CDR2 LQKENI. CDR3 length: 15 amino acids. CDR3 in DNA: TGTGCCAGCTCACCTCAGACAGGCTTGGACACTGAAGCTTTCTTT. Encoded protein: CASSPQTGLDTEAFF.

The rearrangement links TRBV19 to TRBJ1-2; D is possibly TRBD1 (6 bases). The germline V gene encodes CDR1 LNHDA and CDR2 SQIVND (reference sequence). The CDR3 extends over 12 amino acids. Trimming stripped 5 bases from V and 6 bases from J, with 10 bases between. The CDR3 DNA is TGTGCCAGTAGTCCGACAGGTCATGGCTACACCTTC. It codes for CASSPTGHGYTF.

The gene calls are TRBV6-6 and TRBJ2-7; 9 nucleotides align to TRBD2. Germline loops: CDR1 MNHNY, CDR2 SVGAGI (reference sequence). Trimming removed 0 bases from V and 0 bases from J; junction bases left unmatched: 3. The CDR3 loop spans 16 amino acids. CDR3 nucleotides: TGTGCCAGCAGTTACTCGCCTAGCGGGATCTCCTACGAGCAGTACTTC. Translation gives CASSYSPSGISYEQYF.

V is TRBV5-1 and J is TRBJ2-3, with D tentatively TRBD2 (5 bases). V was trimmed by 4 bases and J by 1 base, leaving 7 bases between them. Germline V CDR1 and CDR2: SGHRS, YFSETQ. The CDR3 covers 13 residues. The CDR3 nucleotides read TGCGCCAGCAGCGTTAGCGGCACAGATACGCAGTATTTT. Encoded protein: CASSVSGTDTQYF.